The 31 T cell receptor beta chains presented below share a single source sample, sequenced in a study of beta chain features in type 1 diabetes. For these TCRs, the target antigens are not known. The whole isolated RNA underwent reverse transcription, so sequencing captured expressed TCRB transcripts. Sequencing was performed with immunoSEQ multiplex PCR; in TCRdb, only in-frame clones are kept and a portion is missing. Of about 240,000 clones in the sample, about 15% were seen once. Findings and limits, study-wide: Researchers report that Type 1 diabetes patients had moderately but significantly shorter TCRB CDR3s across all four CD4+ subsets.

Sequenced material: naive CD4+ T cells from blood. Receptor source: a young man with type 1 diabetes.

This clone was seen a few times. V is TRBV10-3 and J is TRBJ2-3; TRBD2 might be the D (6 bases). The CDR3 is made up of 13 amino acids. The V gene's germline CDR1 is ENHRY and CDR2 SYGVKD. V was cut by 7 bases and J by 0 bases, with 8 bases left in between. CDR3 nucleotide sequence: TGTGCCATCATGGGGACTAGCACAGATACGCAGTATTTT. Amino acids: CAIMGTSTDTQYF.

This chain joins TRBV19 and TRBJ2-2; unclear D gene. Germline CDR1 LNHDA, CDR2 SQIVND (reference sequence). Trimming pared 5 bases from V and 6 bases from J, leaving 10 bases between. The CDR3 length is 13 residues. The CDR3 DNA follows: TGTGCCAGTAGTGCGGCGAGTCCCGGGGAGCTGTTTTTT. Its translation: CASSAASPGELFF.

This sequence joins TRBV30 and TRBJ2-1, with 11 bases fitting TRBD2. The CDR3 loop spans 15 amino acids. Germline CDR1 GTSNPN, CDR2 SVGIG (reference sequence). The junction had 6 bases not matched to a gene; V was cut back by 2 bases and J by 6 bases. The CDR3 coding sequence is TGTGCCTGGAGTAGGGTAGCGGGAGGGTTCAATGAGCAGTTCTTC. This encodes CAWSRVAGGFNEQFF.

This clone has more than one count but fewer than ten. CDR3 amino acids: CATGVQGYGEQFF. CDR3 bases: TGTGCCACAGGGGTGCAGGGGTATGGTGAGCAGTTCTTC. This chain uses TRBV2 with TRBJ2-1; a weak D match, TRBD1 (6 bases). CDR1 and CDR2 from the germline V gene are SNHLY and FYNNEI. The V end was cut by 10 bases, the J end by 9 bases, with 19 bases between. The CDR3 is made up of 13 amino acids.

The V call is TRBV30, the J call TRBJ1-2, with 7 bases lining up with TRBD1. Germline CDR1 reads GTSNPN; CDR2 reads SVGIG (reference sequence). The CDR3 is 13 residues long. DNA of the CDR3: TGTGCGTGTTACAGGGGCGGATCTTATGGCTACACCTTC. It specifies CACYRGGSYGYTF.

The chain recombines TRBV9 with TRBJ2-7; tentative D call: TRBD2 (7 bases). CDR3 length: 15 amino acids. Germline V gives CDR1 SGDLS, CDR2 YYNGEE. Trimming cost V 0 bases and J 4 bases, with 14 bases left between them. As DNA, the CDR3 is TGTGCCAGCAGCGTAGCTACGGGGGGCTTGTACGAGCAGTACTTC. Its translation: CASSVATGGLYEQYF.

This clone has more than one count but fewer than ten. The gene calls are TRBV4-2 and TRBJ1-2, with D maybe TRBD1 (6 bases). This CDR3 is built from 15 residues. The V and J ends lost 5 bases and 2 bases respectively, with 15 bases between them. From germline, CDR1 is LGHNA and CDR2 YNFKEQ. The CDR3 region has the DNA TGTGCCAGCAGCGACGGGCAGGGGACAAACTATGGCTACACCTTC. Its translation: CASSDGQGTNYGYTF.

The CDR3 is CASSYARDTEAFF. The CDR3 nucleotides are TGTGCCAGCAGTTACGCCAGGGACACTGAAGCTTTCTTT. The V call is TRBV6-5, the J call TRBJ1-1, with D possibly being TRBD1 (5 bases). The CDR3 runs 13 residues. With 2 bases removed from V and 3 bases from J, the gap between germline ends came to 7 bases. The germline gives CDR1 MNHEY, CDR2 SVGAGI.

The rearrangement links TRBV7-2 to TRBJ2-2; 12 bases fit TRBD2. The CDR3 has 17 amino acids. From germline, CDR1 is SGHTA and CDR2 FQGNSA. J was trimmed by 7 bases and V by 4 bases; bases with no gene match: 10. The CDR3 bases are TGTGCCAGCAGCTCCAGACTAGCGGGAGCTAGGAGCGGGGAGCTGTTTTTT. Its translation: CASSSRLAGARSGELFF.

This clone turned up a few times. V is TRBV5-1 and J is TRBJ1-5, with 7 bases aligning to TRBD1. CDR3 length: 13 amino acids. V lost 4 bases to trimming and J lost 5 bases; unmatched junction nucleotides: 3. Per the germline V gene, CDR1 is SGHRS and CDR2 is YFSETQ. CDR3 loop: CASSPGTDQPQHF. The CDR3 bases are TGCGCCAGCAGCCCGGGGACAGATCAGCCCCAGCATTTT. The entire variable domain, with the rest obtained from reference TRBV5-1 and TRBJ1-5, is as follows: KAGVTQTPRYLIKTRGQQVTLSCSPISGHRSVSWYQQTPGQGLQFLFEYFSETQRNKGNFPGRFSGRQFSNSRSEMNVSTLELGDSALYLCASSPGTDQPQHFGDGTRLSIL.

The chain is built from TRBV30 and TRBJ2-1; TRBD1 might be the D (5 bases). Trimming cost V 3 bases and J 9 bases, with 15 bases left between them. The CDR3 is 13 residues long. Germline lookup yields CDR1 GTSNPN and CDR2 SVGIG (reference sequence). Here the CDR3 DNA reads TGTGCCTGGAGCGGACATACCCTGGGTGAGCAGTTCTTC. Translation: CAWSGHTLGEQFF.

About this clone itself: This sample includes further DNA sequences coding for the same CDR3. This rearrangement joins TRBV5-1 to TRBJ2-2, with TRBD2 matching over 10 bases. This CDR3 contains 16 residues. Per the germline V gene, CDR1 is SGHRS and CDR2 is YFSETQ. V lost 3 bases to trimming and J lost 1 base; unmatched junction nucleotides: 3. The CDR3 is CASSSGLAVNTGELFF. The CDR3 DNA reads TGCGCCAGCAGCTCCGGACTAGCGGTGAACACCGGGGAGCTGTTTTTT.

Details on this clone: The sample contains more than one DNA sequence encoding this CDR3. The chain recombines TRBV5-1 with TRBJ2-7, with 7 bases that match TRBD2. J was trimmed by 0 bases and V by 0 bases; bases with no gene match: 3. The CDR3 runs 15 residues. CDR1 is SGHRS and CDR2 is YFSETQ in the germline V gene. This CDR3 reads CASSLDGGSSYEQYF. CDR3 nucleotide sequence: TGCGCCAGCAGCTTGGACGGGGGGAGCTCCTACGAGCAGTACTTC.

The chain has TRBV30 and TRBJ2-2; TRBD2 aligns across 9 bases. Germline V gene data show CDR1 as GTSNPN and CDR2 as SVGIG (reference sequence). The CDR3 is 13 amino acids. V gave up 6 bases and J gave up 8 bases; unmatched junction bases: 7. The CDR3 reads CACDFSGSGELFF. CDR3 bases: TGTGCCTGTGATTTTAGCGGGAGTGGGGAGCTGTTTTTT. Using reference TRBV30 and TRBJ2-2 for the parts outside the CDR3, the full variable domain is SQTIHQWPATLVQPVGSPLSLECTVEGTSNPNLYWYRQAAGRGLQLLFYSVGIGQISSEVPQNLSASRPQDRQFILSSKKLLLSDSGFYLCACDFSGSGELFFGEGSRLTVL.

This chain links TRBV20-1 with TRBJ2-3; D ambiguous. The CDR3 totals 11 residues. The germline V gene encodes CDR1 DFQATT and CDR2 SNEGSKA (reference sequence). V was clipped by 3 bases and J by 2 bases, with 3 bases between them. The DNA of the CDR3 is TGCAGTGCTAGTAACACAGATACGCAGTATTTT. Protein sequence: CSASNTDTQYF.

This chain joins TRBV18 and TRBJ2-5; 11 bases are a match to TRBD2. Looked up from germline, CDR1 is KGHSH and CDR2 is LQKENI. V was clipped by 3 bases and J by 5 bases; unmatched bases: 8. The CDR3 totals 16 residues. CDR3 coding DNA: TGTGCCAGCTCACCGATAAGACTAGCGGGGAGTGAGACCCAGTACTTC. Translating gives CASSPIRLAGSETQYF.

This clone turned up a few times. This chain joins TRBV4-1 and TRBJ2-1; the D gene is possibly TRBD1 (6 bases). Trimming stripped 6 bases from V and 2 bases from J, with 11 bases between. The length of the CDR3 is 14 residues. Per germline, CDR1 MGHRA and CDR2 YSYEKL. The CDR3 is CASRLQGTYNEQFF. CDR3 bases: TGCGCCAGCAGGCTACAGGGCACCTACAATGAGCAGTTCTTC.

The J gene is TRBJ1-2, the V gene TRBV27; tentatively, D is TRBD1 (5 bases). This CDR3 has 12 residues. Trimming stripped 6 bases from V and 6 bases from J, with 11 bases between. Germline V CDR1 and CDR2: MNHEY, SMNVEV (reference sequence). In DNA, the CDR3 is TGTGCCAGCAGAAACAGGCTTGATGGCTACACCTTC. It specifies CASRNRLDGYTF.

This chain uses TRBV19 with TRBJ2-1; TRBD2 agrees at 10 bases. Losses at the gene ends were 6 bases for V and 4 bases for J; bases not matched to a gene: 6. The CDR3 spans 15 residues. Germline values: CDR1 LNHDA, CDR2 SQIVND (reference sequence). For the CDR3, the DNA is TGTGCCAGTAGGCATCTAGCGGGAGTATACAATGAGCAGTTCTTC. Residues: CASRHLAGVYNEQFF.

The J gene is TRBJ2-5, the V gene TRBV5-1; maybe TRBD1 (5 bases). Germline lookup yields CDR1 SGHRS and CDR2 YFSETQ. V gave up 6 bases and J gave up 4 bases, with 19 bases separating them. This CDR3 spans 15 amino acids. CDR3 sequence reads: CASTNGGGQGETQYF. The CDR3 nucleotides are TGCGCCAGCACCAATGGTGGCGGCCAGGGAGAGACCCAGTACTTC.

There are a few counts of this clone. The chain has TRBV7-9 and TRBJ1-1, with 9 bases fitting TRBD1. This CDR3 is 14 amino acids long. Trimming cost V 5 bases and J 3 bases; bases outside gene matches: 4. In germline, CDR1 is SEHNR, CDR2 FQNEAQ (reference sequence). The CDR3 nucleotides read TGTGCCAGCAGCCGGACAGGGGAAGACACTGAAGCTTTCTTT. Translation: CASSRTGEDTEAFF.

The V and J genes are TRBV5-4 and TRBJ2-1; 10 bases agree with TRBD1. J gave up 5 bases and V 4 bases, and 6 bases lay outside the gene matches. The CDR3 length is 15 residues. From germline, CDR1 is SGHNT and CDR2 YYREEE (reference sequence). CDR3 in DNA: TGTGCCAGCAGCGCGGGACAGGGGATCCACAATGAGCAGTTCTTC. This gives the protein CASSAGQGIHNEQFF.

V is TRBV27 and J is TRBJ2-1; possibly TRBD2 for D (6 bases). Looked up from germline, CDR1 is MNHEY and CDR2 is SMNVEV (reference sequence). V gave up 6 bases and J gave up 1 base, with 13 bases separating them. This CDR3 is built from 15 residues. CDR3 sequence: CASSSGRGSYNEQFF. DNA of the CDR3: TGTGCCAGCAGCTCTGGCCGGGGGTCCTACAATGAGCAGTTCTTC.

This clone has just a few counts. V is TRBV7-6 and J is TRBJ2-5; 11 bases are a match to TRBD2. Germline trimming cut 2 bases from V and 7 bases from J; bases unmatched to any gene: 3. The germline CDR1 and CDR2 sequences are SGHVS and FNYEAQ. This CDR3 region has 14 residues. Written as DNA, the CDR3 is TGTGCCAGCAGCTTAACTCTAGCGGGGGGGACCCAGTACTTC. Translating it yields CASSLTLAGGTQYF.

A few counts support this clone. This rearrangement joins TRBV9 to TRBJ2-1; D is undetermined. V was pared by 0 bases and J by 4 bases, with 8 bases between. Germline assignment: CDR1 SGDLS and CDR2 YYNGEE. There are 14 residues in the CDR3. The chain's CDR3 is CASSVDARYNEQFF. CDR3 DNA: TGTGCCAGCAGCGTAGACGCCAGATACAATGAGCAGTTCTTC.

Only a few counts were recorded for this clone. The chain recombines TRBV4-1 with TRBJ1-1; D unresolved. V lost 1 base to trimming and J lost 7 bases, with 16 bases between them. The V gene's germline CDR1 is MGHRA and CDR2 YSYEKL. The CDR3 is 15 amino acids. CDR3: CASSQAMISGYEAFF. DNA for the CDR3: TGCGCCAGCAGCCAAGCAATGATTTCGGGTTATGAAGCTTTCTTT.

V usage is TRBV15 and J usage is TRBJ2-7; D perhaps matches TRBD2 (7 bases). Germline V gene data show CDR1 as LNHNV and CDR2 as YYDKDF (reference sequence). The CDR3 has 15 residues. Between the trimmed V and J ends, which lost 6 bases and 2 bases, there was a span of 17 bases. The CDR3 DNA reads TGTGCCACCAGACCGGGGGGTGGGGGCCCCTACGAGCAGTACTTC. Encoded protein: CATRPGGGGPYEQYF.

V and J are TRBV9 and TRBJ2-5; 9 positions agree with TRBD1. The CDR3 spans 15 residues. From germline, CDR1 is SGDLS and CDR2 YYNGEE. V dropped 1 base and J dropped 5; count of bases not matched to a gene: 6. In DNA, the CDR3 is TGTGCCAGCAGCGTATTAACAGGGGGCTTGGAGACCCAGTACTTC. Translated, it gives CASSVLTGGLETQYF.

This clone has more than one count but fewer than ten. CDR3 region: CASSQVQGAFTEAFF. The CDR3 DNA sequence: TGTGCCAGCAGCCAAGTTCAGGGGGCTTTCACTGAAGCTTTCTTT. V gene TRBV4-2 combines with J gene TRBJ1-1, with 8 positions matching TRBD1. The CDR3 contains 15 residues. The ends lost 1 base at V and 4 bases at J; junction bases unmatched: 5. Germline V gives CDR1 LGHNA, CDR2 YNFKEQ.

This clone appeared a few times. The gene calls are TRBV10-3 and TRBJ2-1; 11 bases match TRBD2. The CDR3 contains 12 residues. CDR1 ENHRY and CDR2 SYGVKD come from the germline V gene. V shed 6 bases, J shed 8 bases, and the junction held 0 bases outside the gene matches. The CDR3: CAIRGLADEQFF. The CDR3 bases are TGTGCCATCAGGGGACTAGCGGATGAGCAGTTCTTC.

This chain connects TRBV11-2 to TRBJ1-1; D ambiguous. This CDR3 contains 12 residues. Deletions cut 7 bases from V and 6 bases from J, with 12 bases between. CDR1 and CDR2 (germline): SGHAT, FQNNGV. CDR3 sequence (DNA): TGTGCCAGCACCCCGACTCGGCCTGAAGCTTTCTTT. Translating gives CASTPTRPEAFF.